This T cell receptor (beta chain) was identified in a study of blood T cell repertoires in COVID-19. Germline loops: CDR1 SGHRS, CDR2 YFSETQ. The CDR3 consists of 13 residues. V was clipped by 0 bases and J by 3 bases, with 6 bases between them. Clones were read by immunoSEQ multiplex PCR, and TCRdb kept only the in-frame ones, dropping some. The profile covers some 87,000 clones, with about three quarters appearing a single time and about 8.7% taken by the ten largest. Sequenced material: peripheral blood. This rearrangement joins TRBV5-1 to TRBJ1-2, with no clear D. The clonotype was recovered from a man over 45 who had recovered from COVID-19. The CDR3 nucleotides are TGCGCCAGCAGCTTGGAACAGTACTATGGCTACACCTTC. As protein: CASSLEQYYGYTF.